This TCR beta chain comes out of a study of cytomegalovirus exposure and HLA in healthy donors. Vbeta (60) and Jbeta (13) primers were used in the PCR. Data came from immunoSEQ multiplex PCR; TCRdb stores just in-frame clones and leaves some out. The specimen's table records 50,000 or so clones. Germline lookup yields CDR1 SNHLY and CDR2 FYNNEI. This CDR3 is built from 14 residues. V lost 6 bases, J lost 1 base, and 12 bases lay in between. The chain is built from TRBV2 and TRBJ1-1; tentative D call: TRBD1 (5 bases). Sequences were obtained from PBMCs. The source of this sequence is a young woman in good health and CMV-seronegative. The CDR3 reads CASRETATNTEAFF. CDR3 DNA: TGTGCCAGCAGGGAGACAGCCACGAACACTGAAGCTTTCTTT.